The source of this T cell receptor beta chain is a study of identical twins. TCRdb reanalysed the 5' RACE reads using MiXCR and keeps one entry per CDR3 protein. The sample contains 430,000 or so distinct CDR3 sequences, 20% to 25% of which appear only once. The CDR3 is made up of 15 amino acids. Per germline, CDR1 MGHDK and CDR2 SYGVNS. Trimming at V came to 4 bases and at J to 9 bases, leaving 6 bases not matched to a gene. These data were likewise used in another study, on T cells expressing NK-cell markers. That publication notes: Researchers got TCR beta repertoires out of sorted CD3+CD56+NKG2C+, CD3+CD56+NKG2C- and CD3+CD56-NKG2C+ T cells. What restricted sorting to alpha-beta TCR T cells in several experiments was an anti-gamma-delta TCR antibody. A few donors showed these clonotypes also leading the CD3+CD56-NKG2C+ fraction.

Sequencing was carried out using CD4+ T cells sorted from blood. The chain is built from TRBV25-1 and TRBJ2-1, with 13 nucleotides matching TRBD2. The clonotype was recovered from a young woman in good health. The DNA of the CDR3 is TGTGCCAGCAGTGCTAGACTAGCGGGGGGTGGTGAGCAGTTCTTC. It specifies CASSARLAGGGEQFF.